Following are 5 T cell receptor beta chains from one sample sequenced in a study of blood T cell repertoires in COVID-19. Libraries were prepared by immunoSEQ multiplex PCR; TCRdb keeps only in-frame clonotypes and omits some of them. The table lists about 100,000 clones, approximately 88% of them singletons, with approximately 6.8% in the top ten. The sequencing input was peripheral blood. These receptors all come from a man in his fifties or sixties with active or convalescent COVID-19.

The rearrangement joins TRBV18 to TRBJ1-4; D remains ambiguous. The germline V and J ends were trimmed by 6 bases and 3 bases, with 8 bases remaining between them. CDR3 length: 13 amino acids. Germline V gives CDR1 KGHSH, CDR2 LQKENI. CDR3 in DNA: TGTGCCAGCTCTCGGGATGCTAATGAAAAACTGTTTTTT. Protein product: CASSRDANEKLFF.

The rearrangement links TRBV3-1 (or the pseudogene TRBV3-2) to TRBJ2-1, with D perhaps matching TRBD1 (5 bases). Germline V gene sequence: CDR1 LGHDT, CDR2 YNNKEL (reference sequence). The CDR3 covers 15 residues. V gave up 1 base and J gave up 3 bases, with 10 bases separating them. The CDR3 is CASSQAIGDYNEQFF. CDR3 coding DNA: TGTGCCAGCAGCCAAGCAATAGGGGACTACAATGAGCAGTTCTTC.

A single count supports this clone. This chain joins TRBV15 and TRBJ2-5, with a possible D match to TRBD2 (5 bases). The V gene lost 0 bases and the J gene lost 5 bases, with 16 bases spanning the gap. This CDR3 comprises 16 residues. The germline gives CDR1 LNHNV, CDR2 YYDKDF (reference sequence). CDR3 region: CATSRDPQGRGETQYF. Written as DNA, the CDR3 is TGTGCCACCAGCAGAGATCCCCAAGGTAGAGGGGAGACCCAGTACTTC. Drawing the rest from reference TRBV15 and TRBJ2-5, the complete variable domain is DAMVIQNPRYQVTQFGKPVTLSCSQTLNHNVMYWYQQKSSQAPKLLFHYYDKDFNNEADTPDNFQSRRPNTSFCFLDIRSPGLGDTAMYLCATSRDPQGRGETQYFGPGTRLLVL.

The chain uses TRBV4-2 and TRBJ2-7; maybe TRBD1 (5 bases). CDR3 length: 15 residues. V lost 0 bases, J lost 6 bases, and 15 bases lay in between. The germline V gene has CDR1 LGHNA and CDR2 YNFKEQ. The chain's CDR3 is CASSQETDLTPEQYF. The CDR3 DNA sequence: TGTGCCAGCAGCCAAGAGACAGACCTCACACCCGAGCAGTACTTC.

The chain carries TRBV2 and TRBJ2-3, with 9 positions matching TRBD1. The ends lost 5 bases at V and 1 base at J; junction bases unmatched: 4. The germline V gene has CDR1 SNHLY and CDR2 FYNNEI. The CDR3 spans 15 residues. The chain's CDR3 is CASSPDRGGTDTQYF. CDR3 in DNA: TGTGCCAGCAGTCCGGACAGGGGCGGCACAGATACGCAGTATTTT.